Listed below are T cell receptor beta chains from one sample, sequenced in a study of shared clonotypes between healthy human individuals. Profiled with immunoSEQ multiplex PCR; TCRdb holds only in-frame clones, not every one. This table holds over a million clones, more than 95% found once. Source material: naive CD4+ T cells sorted from blood. The receptor source for this set is a man between 25 and 39 years old in good health. The CDR3 runs from the conserved cysteine through the conserved F or W. Fields, in order: CDR3 protein, clone size, J gene, V gene. The listing skips clone size in some rows; elsewhere it reads once, few, many or a size class.

CASSPPTGIETQYF | - | TRBJ2-5 | TRBV18
CASSLLPGVDSLYGYTF | once | TRBJ1-2 | TRBV7-8
CPKAVPADTQYF | - | TRBJ2-3 | TRBV6-5
CASSDGGRSEQFF | - | TRBJ2-1 | TRBV6-4
CASSRSSGTGARNNYGYTF | - | TRBJ1-2 | TRBV6-4
CASSPNLAGVSGEQYF | - | TRBJ2-7 | TRBV18
CASSELFGGRSNQPQHF | - | TRBJ1-5 | TRBV28
CASSIGTATEAFF | - | TRBJ1-1 | TRBV19
CSVELTVSGANVLTF | - | TRBJ2-6 | TRBV29-1
CASSLVRRLLSNQPQHF | - | TRBJ1-5 | TRBV28